This T cell receptor beta chain was obtained from a study of T cells in Graves' hyperthyroidism and ophthalmopathy. Study-level points and caveats: Ophthalmopathy could be told apart from stable hyperthyroidism with a 13 V-J model. Model output signaled ophthalmopathy a median 6.5 months ahead of onset.

Amplification targeted TCR beta CDR3 regions from RNA transcripts. Carried out on the TCR CDR3, a first-round RT-PCR used the HTBI primer set. TCRdb fed the multiplex PCR reads into MiXCR, producing one record per CDR3 protein. The sample comprises roughly 630,000 distinct CDR3 sequences, 15% to 19% of which are singletons, and around 7.8% rests with the top ten. Clinical symptoms, serum thyroxine, TRAb, thyroid ultrasound and orbital computed tomography informed diagnoses. This clonotype was counted ten times or more. Its target is unknown. This CDR3 is 13 amino acids long. The germline gives CDR1 MDHEN, CDR2 SYDVKM. Trimming took 1 base from V and 5 from J, leaving 7 bases between them.

Sequenced: blood. This rearrangement joins TRBV28 to TRBJ2-3; no clear D. This sequence was found in a woman in her thirties with Graves' hyperthyroidism. The CDR3: CASSLYEEDTQYF. The CDR3 region has the DNA TGTGCCAGCAGTTTATACGAGGAAGATACGCAGTATTTT.